This entry lists 27 T cell receptor beta chains sequenced from one sample in a study of T cell changes during pregnancy in multiple sclerosis. TCRdb keeps only in-frame clones here, not all; method: immunoSEQ multiplex PCR. The sample shows around 81,000 clones, 92% of them seen only once. The sample in question was peripheral blood, obtained after pregnancy. These receptors were collected from a female donor in good health, enrolled as a control in a pregnancy study.

V gene TRBV11-3 combines with J gene TRBJ2-1; TRBD2 matches 7 bases. Per the germline V gene, CDR1 is SGHNT and CDR2 is YENEEA. This CDR3 contains 15 residues. The V and J ends lost 1 base and 0 bases, in that order; junction bases with no gene match: 0. CDR3 DNA: TGTGCCAGCAGCTTAGGCGGGAGCTCCTACAATGAGCAGTTCTTC. Encoded protein: CASSLGGSSYNEQFF.

This chain joins TRBV7-3 and TRBJ2-1; TRBD1 is a possible D gene (7 bases). The CDR3 contains 15 residues. Germline V gives CDR1 SGHTA, CDR2 FQGTGA. V was trimmed by 5 bases and J by 8 bases, leaving 19 bases between them. CDR3 region: CASSVAGGQSYEQFF. The CDR3 DNA sequence: TGTGCCAGCAGCGTGGCAGGGGGGCAATCATATGAGCAGTTCTTC.

The CDR3 DNA is TGTGCCAGCAGCTTTTGGGGGCTAGACAATGAGCAGTTCTTC. This codes for CASSFWGLDNEQFF. The chain has TRBV7-2 and TRBJ2-1; D is possibly TRBD1 (6 bases). CDR3 length equals 14 residues. Germline V gives CDR1 SGHTA, CDR2 FQGNSA. Trimming pared 3 bases from V and 5 bases from J, leaving 11 bases between.

The chain has TRBV13 and TRBJ2-1; no clear D. Trimming left V 5 bases short and J 0 bases short, with 14 bases between. Germline values: CDR1 PRHDT, CDR2 FYEKMQ (reference sequence). The CDR3 consists of 16 residues. The CDR3 DNA sequence: TGTGCCAGCAGCGCCCCGACTTGGAGCTCCTACAATGAGCAGTTCTTC. Translating gives CASSAPTWSSYNEQFF.

This chain connects TRBV6-5 to TRBJ1-2; D possibly corresponds to TRBD1 (5 bases). The CDR3 consists of 16 residues. V was trimmed by 0 bases and J by 6 bases, leaving 17 bases between them. Germline CDR1 and CDR2: MNHEY and SVGAGI. The CDR3 DNA follows: TGTGCCAGCAGTTACTCGGGTCTAGCGGGGGGGAATGGCTACACCTTC. It encodes CASSYSGLAGGNGYTF.

The chain's CDR3 is CASRTGGETEAFF. The CDR3 bases are TGTGCCAGCCGGACAGGAGGGGAGACTGAAGCTTTCTTT. The J gene is TRBJ1-1, the V gene TRBV28, with TRBD1 identical over 7 bases. The CDR3 contains 13 residues. Trimming cost V 8 bases and J 5 bases; bases outside gene matches: 8. Per germline, CDR1 MDHEN and CDR2 SYDVKM.

This rearrangement joins TRBV5-4 to TRBJ1-2; no firm D call. CDR3 length: 13 residues. Trimming took off 0 bases at V and 4 bases at J, with 7 bases between the two ends. The germline gives CDR1 SGHNT, CDR2 YYREEE (reference sequence). The CDR3 nucleotides are TGTGCCAGCAGCTTGGACGGTTTCTATGGCTACACCTTC. Protein sequence: CASSLDGFYGYTF.

The CDR3 sequence: CASSVAGSNTGELFF. In nucleotides, the CDR3 is TGTGCCAGCAGCGTAGCGGGATCGAACACCGGGGAGCTGTTTTTT. V is TRBV5-4 and J is TRBJ2-2, with 8 bases matching TRBD2. This CDR3 has 15 residues. V was clipped by 4 bases and J by 0 bases; unmatched bases: 2. The germline V gene encodes CDR1 SGHNT and CDR2 YYREEE (reference sequence).

This clone appeared a single time. The chain combines TRBV18 with TRBJ2-7, with D possibly matching TRBD2 (6 bases). The germline V and J ends were trimmed by 1 base and 2 bases, with 15 bases remaining between them. The length of the CDR3 is 16 residues. Germline CDR1 KGHSH, CDR2 LQKENI. The CDR3: CASSPQRADYPYEQYF. CDR3 bases: TGTGCCAGCTCACCACAGAGGGCGGACTACCCCTACGAGCAGTACTTC. Full variable domain (missing parts from reference TRBV18 and TRBJ2-7): NAGVMQNPRHLVRRRGQEARLRCSPMKGHSHVYWYRQLPEEGLKFMVYLQKENIIDESGMPKERFSAEFPKEGPSILRIQQVVRGDSAAYFCASSPQRADYPYEQYFGPGTRLTVT.

The chain joins TRBV6-6 to TRBJ2-7, with D maybe TRBD1 (5 bases). The V end was cut by 1 base, the J end by 2 bases, with 9 bases between. The germline V gene encodes CDR1 MNHNY and CDR2 SVGAGI (reference sequence). CDR3 length: 14 amino acids. The CDR3 coding sequence is TGTGCCAGCAGTTACTTGGGGCCCCCCTACGAGCAGTACTTC. This gives the protein CASSYLGPPYEQYF.

The genes are TRBV7-2 and TRBJ1-1, with 12 bases lining up with TRBD1. J lost 4 bases, V lost 6 bases, and 6 bases had no gene match. Per the germline V gene, CDR1 is SGHTA and CDR2 is FQGNSA. The CDR3 loop spans 15 amino acids. The CDR3 here is CASRGQGAGSTEAFF. In nucleotides, the CDR3 is TGTGCCAGCAGGGGACAGGGGGCCGGGAGCACTGAAGCTTTCTTT.

This rearrangement joins TRBV18 to TRBJ1-6, with D perhaps matching TRBD1 (6 bases). CDR1 and CDR2 from the germline V gene are KGHSH and LQKENI. This CDR3 region has 23 residues. Trimming removed 1 base from V and 0 bases from J, with 28 bases in between. The CDR3 is CASSPRRLKGPGARRSYNSPLHF. CDR3 in DNA: TGTGCCAGCTCACCACGGAGGTTGAAGGGGCCAGGGGCGAGGCGCTCCTATAATTCACCCCTCCACTTT.

The chain employs TRBV10-2 and TRBJ2-3; 15 nucleotides line up with TRBD2. Germline V lookup: CDR1 WSHSY, CDR2 SAAADI. The V segment lost 3 bases and the J segment 2 bases; nucleotides outside the gene matches: 6. CDR3 length equals 18 residues. CDR3 in DNA: TGCGCCAGCAGTGACCCGGGACTAGCGGGGGGATACACAGATACGCAGTATTTT. Translation gives CASSDPGLAGGYTDTQYF.

The CDR3 nucleotides read TGCGCCAGCAGCCCGGGCCCTGCGGGATATGGCTACACCTTC. It translates to CASSPGPAGYGYTF. The chain couples TRBV4-1 to TRBJ1-2; no clear D. The CDR3 has 14 residues. Trimming shortened V by 4 bases and J by 5 bases, and 14 bases separated the two germline ends. CDR1 is MGHRA and CDR2 is YSYEKL in the germline V gene.

This chain's CDR3 is CASSESYNSNTEAFF. The DNA for the CDR3 is TGTGCCAGCAGTGAATCGTACAATTCAAACACTGAAGCTTTCTTT. This sequence joins TRBV25-1 and TRBJ1-1, with D hard to call. Trimming stripped 1 base from V and 2 bases from J, with 11 bases between. The CDR3 sequence is 15 residues long. Germline lookup yields CDR1 MGHDK and CDR2 SYGVNS.

The gene calls are TRBV27 and TRBJ2-5; 10 nucleotides align to TRBD2. The CDR3 contains 18 residues. CDR1 is MNHEY and CDR2 is SMNVEV in the germline V gene (reference sequence). V lost 2 bases to trimming and J lost 3 bases; unmatched junction nucleotides: 12. The CDR3 DNA reads as TGTGCCAGCAGTTTAAGGCTAGCGGGGGTAAATTGGAAAGAGACCCAGTACTTC. Amino acids: CASSLRLAGVNWKETQYF.

The genes are TRBV18 and TRBJ1-1; no firm D call. The V end lost 2 bases, the J end lost 0 bases, and 7 bases lay between the germline ends. Germline V gives CDR1 KGHSH, CDR2 LQKENI. The CDR3 runs 14 residues. The CDR3 sequence: CASSPEAVNTEAFF. In DNA form, the CDR3 reads TGTGCCAGCTCACCAGAGGCAGTGAACACTGAAGCTTTCTTT.

V is TRBV30 and J is TRBJ2-7; 8 bases align to TRBD1. This CDR3 is built from 14 residues. CDR1 is GTSNPN and CDR2 is SVGIG in the germline V gene (reference sequence). V was pared by 6 bases and J by 2 bases, with 9 bases of the junction left unmatched. The CDR3 is CACLNRGTTYEQYF. CDR3 sequence (DNA): TGTGCCTGCCTAAACAGGGGGACCACCTACGAGCAGTACTTC.

This sequence joins TRBV7-3 and TRBJ2-3, with 9 positions matching TRBD2. There are 16 residues in the CDR3. Trimming removed 4 bases from V and 4 bases from J; junction bases left unmatched: 9. Germline V gene lookup returns CDR1 SGHTA and CDR2 FQGTGA. CDR3 in amino acids: CASSSGVIAGADTQYF. The DNA of the CDR3 is TGTGCCAGCAGCTCCGGAGTGATAGCGGGAGCAGATACGCAGTATTTT.

This clone appeared a single time. This sequence joins TRBV28 and TRBJ2-3; tentative D call: TRBD2 (5 bases). Germline V gene sequence: CDR1 MDHEN, CDR2 SYDVKM. The CDR3 is 15 residues long. V lost 2 bases to trimming and J lost 1 base, with 10 bases between them. CDR3 coding DNA: TGTGCCAGCAGTTTAACAGCGGTCGGCACAGATACGCAGTATTTT. Its translation: CASSLTAVGTDTQYF.

This clone appeared once. The chain couples TRBV18 to TRBJ1-4; 10 bases fit TRBD1. The V and J ends lost 0 bases and 0 bases, in that order; junction bases with no gene match: 4. The CDR3 is made up of 18 amino acids. The germline CDR1 and CDR2 sequences are KGHSH and LQKENI. The CDR3 here is CASSPPGTGATTNEKLFF. For the CDR3, the DNA is TGTGCCAGCTCACCACCCGGGACAGGGGCCACAACTAATGAAAAACTGTTTTTT.

The J gene is TRBJ2-7, the V gene TRBV7-8, with 10 bases that match TRBD2. The CDR3 loop spans 16 amino acids. Germline V gene data show CDR1 as SGHVS and CDR2 as FQNEAQ. V shed 5 bases and J 6 bases; nucleotides not matched to a gene: 13. The CDR3: CASSPRASGSLGEQYF. Written as DNA, the CDR3 is TGTGCCAGCAGCCCAAGGGCTAGCGGGAGTCTGGGCGAGCAGTACTTC.

This clone was found a few times. The rearrangement links TRBV30 to TRBJ1-1; D gene uncertain. V was clipped by 8 bases and J by 0 bases, with 10 bases between them. There are 12 residues in the CDR3. Germline CDR1 is GTSNPN and CDR2 is SVGIG (reference sequence). CDR3 nucleotide sequence: TGTGCCACCGGGGATATGAACACTGAAGCTTTCTTT. This sequence encodes CATGDMNTEAFF. The variable domain in full, with the rest retrieved from reference TRBV30 and TRBJ1-1, is SQTIHQWPATLVQPVGSPLSLECTVEGTSNPNLYWYRQAAGRGLQLLFYSVGIGQISSEVPQNLSASRPQDRQFILSSKKLLLSDSGFYLCATGDMNTEAFFGQGTRLTVV.

This clone occurred once. The CDR3 nucleotides read TGTGCCAGCAGCCCCCCGGGACTAGCGGGAGGGCCGAGGGAGCAGTACTTC. It encodes CASSPPGLAGGPREQYF. The chain uses TRBV4-2 and TRBJ2-7; 16 bases align to TRBD2. Germline V CDR1 and CDR2: LGHNA, YNFKEQ. This CDR3 has 17 amino acids. After removal of 4 bases from V and 7 bases from J, the junction contained 10 bases not matched to a gene.

This chain joins TRBV6-5 and TRBJ2-7, with 7 bases that match TRBD1. Per the germline V gene, CDR1 is MNHEY and CDR2 is SVGAGI. The CDR3 has 13 amino acids. V gave up 6 bases and J gave up 5 bases; unmatched junction bases: 7. The CDR3 bases are TGTGCCAGCAGACGACAGGGAGTCGACGAGCAGTACTTC. Its translation: CASRRQGVDEQYF.

The chain uses TRBV27 and TRBJ1-1; D ambiguous. The germline CDR1 and CDR2 sequences are MNHEY and SMNVEV (reference sequence). The CDR3 loop spans 12 amino acids. Trimming took 1 base from V and 6 from J, leaving 6 bases between them. The DNA for the CDR3 is TGTGCCAGCAGTTTATACGGAGCTGAAGCTTTCTTT. This gives the protein CASSLYGAEAFF.

The rearrangement links TRBV7-2 to TRBJ1-1; the D is unclear. V was trimmed by 1 base and J by 5 bases, leaving 17 bases between them. Germline CDR1 reads SGHTA; CDR2 reads FQGNSA. This CDR3 contains 16 residues. The CDR3 is CASSLEEVLVGTEAFF. The CDR3 region has the DNA TGTGCCAGCAGCTTAGAAGAGGTATTGGTCGGTACTGAAGCTTTCTTT.